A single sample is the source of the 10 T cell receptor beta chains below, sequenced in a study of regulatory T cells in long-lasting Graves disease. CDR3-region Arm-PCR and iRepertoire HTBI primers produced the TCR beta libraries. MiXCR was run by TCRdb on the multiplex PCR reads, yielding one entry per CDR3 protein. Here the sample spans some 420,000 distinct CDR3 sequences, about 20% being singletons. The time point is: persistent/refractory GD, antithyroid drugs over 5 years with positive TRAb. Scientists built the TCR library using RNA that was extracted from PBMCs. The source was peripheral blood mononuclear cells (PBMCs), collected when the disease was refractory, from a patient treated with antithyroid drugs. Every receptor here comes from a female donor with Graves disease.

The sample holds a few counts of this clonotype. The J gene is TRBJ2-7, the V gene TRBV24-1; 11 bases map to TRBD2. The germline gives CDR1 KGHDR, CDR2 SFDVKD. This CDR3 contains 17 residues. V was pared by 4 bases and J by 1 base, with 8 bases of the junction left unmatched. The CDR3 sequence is CATSDQPGTSGSYEQYF. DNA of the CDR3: TGTGCCACCAGTGACCAACCCGGGACTAGCGGATCCTACGAGCAGTACTTC.

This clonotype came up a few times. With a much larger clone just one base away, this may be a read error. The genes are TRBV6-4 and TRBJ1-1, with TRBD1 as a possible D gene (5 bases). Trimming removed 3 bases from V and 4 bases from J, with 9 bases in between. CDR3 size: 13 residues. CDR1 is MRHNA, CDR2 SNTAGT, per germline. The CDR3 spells CASSEQEGTEAFF. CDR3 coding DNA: TGTGCCAGCAGTGAACAGGAGGGCACTGAAGCTTTCTTT.

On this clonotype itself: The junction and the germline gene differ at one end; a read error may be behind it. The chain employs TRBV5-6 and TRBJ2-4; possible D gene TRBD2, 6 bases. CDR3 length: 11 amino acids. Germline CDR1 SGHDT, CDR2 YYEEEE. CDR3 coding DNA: TGTGCCAGCAGCTTGGGGGACTCCTCGCACTTC. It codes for CASSLGDSSHF.

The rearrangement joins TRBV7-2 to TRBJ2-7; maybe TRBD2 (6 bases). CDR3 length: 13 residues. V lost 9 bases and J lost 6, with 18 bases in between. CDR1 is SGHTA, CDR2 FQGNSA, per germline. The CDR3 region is CASSPGTPFEQYF. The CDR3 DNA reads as TGTGCCAGTAGCCCCGGGACTCCCTTCGAGCAGTACTTC.

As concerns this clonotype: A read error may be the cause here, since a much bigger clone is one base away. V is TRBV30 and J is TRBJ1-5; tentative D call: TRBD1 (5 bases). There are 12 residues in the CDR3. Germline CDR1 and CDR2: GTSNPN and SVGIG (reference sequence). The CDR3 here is CAWNEGNQPRHF. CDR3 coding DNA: TGTGCCTGGAACGAGGGGAACCAGCCCCGGCATTTT.

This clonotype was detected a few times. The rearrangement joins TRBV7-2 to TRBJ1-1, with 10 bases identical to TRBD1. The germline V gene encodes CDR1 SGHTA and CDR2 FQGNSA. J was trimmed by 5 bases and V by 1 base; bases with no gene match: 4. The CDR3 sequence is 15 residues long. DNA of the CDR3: TGTGCCAGCAGCTTAGGGGGACAGGGGATAACTGAAGCTTTCTTT. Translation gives CASSLGGQGITEAFF.

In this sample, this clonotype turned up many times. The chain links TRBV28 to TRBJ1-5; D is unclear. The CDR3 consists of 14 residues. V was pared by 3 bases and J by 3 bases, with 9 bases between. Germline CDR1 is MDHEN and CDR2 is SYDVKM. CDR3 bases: TGTGCCAGCAGTTTTGGCGGCGTCAATCAGCCCCAGCATTTT. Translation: CASSFGGVNQPQHF. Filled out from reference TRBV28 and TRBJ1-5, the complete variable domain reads DVKVTQSSRYLVKRTGEKVFLECVQDMDHENMFWYRQDPGLGLRLIYFSYDVKMKEKGDIPEGYSVSREKKERFSLILESASTNQTSMYLCASSFGGVNQPQHFGDGTRLSIL.

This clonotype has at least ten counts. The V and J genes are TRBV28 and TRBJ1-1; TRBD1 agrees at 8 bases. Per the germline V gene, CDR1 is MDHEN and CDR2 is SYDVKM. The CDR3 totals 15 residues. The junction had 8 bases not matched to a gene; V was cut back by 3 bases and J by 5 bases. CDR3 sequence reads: CASSFSGTGGTEAFF. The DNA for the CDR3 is TGTGCCAGCAGTTTTTCGGGAACAGGGGGAACTGAAGCTTTCTTT.

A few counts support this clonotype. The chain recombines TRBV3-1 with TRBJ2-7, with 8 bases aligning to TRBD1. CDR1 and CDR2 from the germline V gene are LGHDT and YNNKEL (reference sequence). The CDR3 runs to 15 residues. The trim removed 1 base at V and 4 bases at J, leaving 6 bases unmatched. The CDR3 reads CASSQVSQGEYEQYF. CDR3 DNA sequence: TGTGCCAGCAGCCAAGTGTCACAGGGGGAGTACGAGCAGTACTTC.

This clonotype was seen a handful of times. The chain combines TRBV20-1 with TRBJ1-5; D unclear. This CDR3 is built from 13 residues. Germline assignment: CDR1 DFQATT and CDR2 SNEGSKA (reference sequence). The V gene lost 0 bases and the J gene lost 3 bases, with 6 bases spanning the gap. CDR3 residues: CSARDLSNQPQHF. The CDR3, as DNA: TGCAGTGCTAGAGATCTGTCCAATCAGCCCCAGCATTTT.